One sample yielded the 11 T cell receptor beta chains listed below, sequenced in a study of cytotoxic CD8 clonotypes in ibrutinib-treated CLL. Sequencing was performed with immunoSEQ multiplex PCR; in TCRdb, only in-frame clones are kept and a portion is missing. The sample lists about 68,000 clones; 68% were seen once. The sample was PBMCs, taken after 12 months of ibrutinib treatment. The source of these receptors is a human donor with chronic lymphocytic leukemia.

The V and J genes are TRBV30 and TRBJ1-2; the D gene is possibly TRBD1 (6 bases). CDR3 length: 14 amino acids. Germline CDR1 and CDR2: GTSNPN and SVGIG (reference sequence). V gave up 7 bases and J gave up 4 bases, with 19 bases separating them. The CDR3 DNA reads TGTGCCTTCCCAAGGGGGGGCCCTACCTATGGCTACACCTTC. Translated: CAFPRGGPTYGYTF.

The gene calls are TRBV29-1 and TRBJ1-6; unclear D gene. Germline CDR1 SQVTM, CDR2 ANQGSEA. V dropped 7 bases and J dropped 7 bases, with 14 bases sitting between them. There are 13 residues in the CDR3. This chain's CDR3 is CSAAGEKNSPLHF. DNA of the CDR3: TGCAGCGCCGCCGGGGAAAAAAATTCACCCCTCCACTTT.

This chain links TRBV19 with TRBJ2-3, with TRBD1 identical over 9 bases. This CDR3 has 15 residues. CDR1 LNHDA and CDR2 SQIVND come from the germline V gene (reference sequence). V was clipped by 5 bases and J by 4 bases; unmatched bases: 7. CDR3 sequence: CASSQGQGSADTQYF. The CDR3 DNA reads as TGTGCCAGTAGTCAGGGACAGGGCTCCGCAGATACGCAGTATTTT. Drawing the rest from reference TRBV19 and TRBJ2-3, the complete variable domain is DGGITQSPKYLFRKEGQNVTLSCEQNLNHDAMYWYRQDPGQGLRLIYYSQIVNDFQKGDIAEGYSVSREKKESFPLTVTSAQKNPTAFYLCASSQGQGSADTQYFGPGTRLTVL.

The chain is built from TRBV6-1 and TRBJ1-1; D not resolved. Trimming cost V 0 bases and J 5 bases, with 4 bases left between them. Looked up from germline, CDR1 is MNHNS and CDR2 is SASEGT. The CDR3 totals 12 residues. In DNA form, the CDR3 reads TGTGCCAGCAGTGAAGCAAGTACTGAAGCTTTCTTT. Translation: CASSEASTEAFF.

The chain links TRBV2 to TRBJ2-5, with 10 nucleotides matching TRBD2. The CDR3 is 14 residues long. Germline CDR1 reads SNHLY; CDR2 reads FYNNEI. Trimming at V came to 4 bases and at J to 2 bases, leaving 1 base not matched to a gene. CDR3 in amino acids: CASSASGGQETQYF. The DNA of the CDR3 is TGTGCCAGCAGTGCTAGCGGGGGACAAGAGACCCAGTACTTC.

A few counts support this clone. The chain is built from TRBV7-3 and TRBJ1-1, with D unresolved. Per germline, CDR1 SGHTA and CDR2 FQGTGA. This CDR3 is built from 14 residues. Deletions cut 2 bases from V and 3 bases from J, with 10 bases between. In DNA form, the CDR3 reads TGTGCCAGCAGCTTACTAGGGTTGGACACTGAAGCTTTCTTT. It specifies CASSLLGLDTEAFF.

The genes are TRBV20-1 and TRBJ2-7; tentative D call: TRBD1 (6 bases). Trimming took 2 bases from V and 4 from J, leaving 6 bases between them. Per germline, CDR1 DFQATT and CDR2 SNEGSKA (reference sequence). CDR3 size: 11 residues. CDR3 in DNA: TGCAGTGCTAGACAGGGGTACGAGCAGTACTTC. This sequence encodes CSARQGYEQYF.

This clone came up once. This chain uses TRBV7-9 with TRBJ1-1, with D possibly matching TRBD1 (5 bases). Trimming shortened V by 5 bases and J by 8 bases, and 9 bases separated the two germline ends. Germline CDR1 is SEHNR and CDR2 is FQNEAQ (reference sequence). The CDR3 runs 11 residues. The CDR3 nucleotides read TGTGCCAGCAGCCCTGCAGGGGAAGCTTTCTTT. This gives the protein CASSPAGEAFF.

The V gene is TRBV10-3, the J gene TRBJ2-3, with TRBD2 as a possible D gene (6 bases). V lost 6 bases and J 3 bases, leaving 16 bases between the germline ends. Looked up from germline, CDR1 is ENHRY and CDR2 is SYGVKD. The CDR3 length is 15 residues. CDR3 bases: TGTGCCATCAGCCTCCGGGACTTCGGAACAGATACGCAGTATTTT. Its translation is CAISLRDFGTDTQYF.

The chain employs TRBV9 and TRBJ1-2, with D perhaps TRBD1 (6 bases). The length of the CDR3 is 15 residues. Germline V lookup: CDR1 SGDLS, CDR2 YYNGEE. The germline V and J ends were trimmed by 0 bases and 8 bases, with 17 bases remaining between them. The CDR3 here is CASSVAPQSRGGYTF. In DNA form, the CDR3 reads TGTGCCAGCAGCGTAGCCCCCCAGTCCAGGGGAGGCTACACCTTC.

The genes are TRBV6-5 and TRBJ2-1; tentatively, D is TRBD1 or TRBD2 (6 bases each). This CDR3 region has 15 residues. In germline, CDR1 is MNHEY, CDR2 SVGAGI. V was trimmed by 3 bases and J by 7 bases, leaving 16 bases between them. The CDR3 nucleotides read TGTGCCAGCAGTTATTCATGGGGGCGGGATAATGAGCAGTTCTTC. Translation: CASSYSWGRDNEQFF.